The present T cell receptor (beta chain) was sequenced within a study of blood T cells in healthy people across ages. Overall study context: Capture by template switching was about one barcoded beta molecule per two T cells.

This CDR3 contains 17 residues. The germline V gene encodes CDR1 MGHRA and CDR2 YSYEKL. Turning to this clonotype: Mismatch with germline at one junction end may stem from a read error.

Alongside a J-beta primer mix, a sample-barcoded 5' primer served in a second PCR lasting 7 to 11 cycles. Via MiXCR, TCRdb re-called the 5' RACE reads, giving one row per CDR3 protein. In the table there are 1.6 million or so distinct CDR3 sequences, 34% of which are singletons. The receptor was isolated from a woman aged 25 to 39 in good health. The J gene is TRBJ2-7, the V gene TRBV4-1, with TRBD2 matching over 8 bases. The sequencing sample was made of blood. CDR3 nucleotide sequence: TGCGCCAGCAGCCAAGTAGTAGCGGGAACCTTCTCCTGCGAGCAGTACTTC. It encodes CASSQVVAGTFSCEQYF.